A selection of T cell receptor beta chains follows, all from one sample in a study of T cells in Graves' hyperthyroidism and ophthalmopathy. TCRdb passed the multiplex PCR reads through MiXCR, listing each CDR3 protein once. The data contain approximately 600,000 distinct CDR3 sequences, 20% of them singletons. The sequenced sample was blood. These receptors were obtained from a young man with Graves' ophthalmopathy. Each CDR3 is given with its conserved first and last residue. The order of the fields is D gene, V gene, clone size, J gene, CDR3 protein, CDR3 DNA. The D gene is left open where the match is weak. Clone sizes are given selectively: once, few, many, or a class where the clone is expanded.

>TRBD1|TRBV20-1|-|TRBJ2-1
CSARERDSFNEQFF
TGCAGTGCTAGAGAAAGGGACAGTTTTAATGAGCAGTTCTTC
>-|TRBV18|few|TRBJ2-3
CASSPPSTAADTQYF
TGTGCCAGCTCACCACCGAGCACGGCGGCAGATACGCAGTATTTT
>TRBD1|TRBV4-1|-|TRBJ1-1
CASSQDSGGGTEAFF
TGCGCCAGCAGCCAAGATTCAGGGGGTGGCACTGAAGCTTTCTTT
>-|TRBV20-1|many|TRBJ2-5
CSAPSARGQTQYF
TGCAGTGCCCCCTCCGCGAGGGGCCAGACCCAGTACTTC
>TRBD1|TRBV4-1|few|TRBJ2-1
CASSHRTGTVYSYNEQFF
TGCGCCAGCAGCCACAGAACCGGGACAGTTTATTCCTACAATGAGCAGTTCTTC
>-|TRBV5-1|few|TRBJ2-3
CASSLGGPTTDTQYF
TGCGCCAGCAGCTTGGGCGGCCCTACCACAGATACGCAGTATTTT
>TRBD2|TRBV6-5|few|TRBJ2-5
CASRKTSGPETQYF
TGTGCCAGCAGGAAAACTAGCGGCCCAGAGACCCAGTACTTC
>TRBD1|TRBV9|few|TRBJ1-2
CASSGDRATHYGYTF
TGTGCCAGCAGCGGAGACAGGGCAACTCACTATGGCTACACCTTC
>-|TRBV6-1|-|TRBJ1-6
CASRVRGVSSGLNNSPLHF
TGTGCCAGCAGAGTTAGAGGAGTCTCAAGCGGCCTTAATAATTCACCCCTCCACTTT
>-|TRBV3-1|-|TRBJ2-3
CASSQGTWPTDTQYF
TGTGCCAGCAGCCAAGGGACATGGCCTACAGATACGCAGTATTTT
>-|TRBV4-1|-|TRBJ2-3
CASSPEGGDTQYF
TGCGCCAGCAGCCCCGAAGGAGGGGATACGCAGTATTTT
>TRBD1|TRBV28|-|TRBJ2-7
CASSLSKTGVAGYEQYF
TGTGCCAGCAGTTTATCGAAGACAGGGGTTGCGGGTTACGAGCAGTACTTC
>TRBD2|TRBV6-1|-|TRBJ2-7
CASRKGTSDSYEQYF
TGTGCCAGCCGGAAAGGGACTAGCGACTCCTACGAGCAGTACTTC
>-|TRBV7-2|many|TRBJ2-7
CASSLGPATYEQYF
TGTGCCAGCAGCTTAGGGCCGGCTACCTACGAGCAGTACTTC
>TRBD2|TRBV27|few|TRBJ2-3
CAIKRTSLADTQYF
TGTGCCATTAAGCGGACTAGCTTGGCAGATACGCAGTATTTT
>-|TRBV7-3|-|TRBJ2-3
CASRRGQNTDTQYF
TGTGCCAGCAGGCGGGGACAGAACACAGATACGCAGTATTTT
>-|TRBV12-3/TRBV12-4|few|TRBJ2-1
CADRGLDNEQFF
TGTGCCGACCGCGGCCTTGACAATGAGCAGTTCTTC
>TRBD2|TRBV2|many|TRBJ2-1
CASSERGLAGASEQFF
TGTGCCAGCAGTGAAAGGGGACTAGCGGGAGCTAGTGAGCAGTTCTTC
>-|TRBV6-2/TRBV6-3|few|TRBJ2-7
CASTGYPGYEQYF
TGTGCCAGCACTGGTTATCCGGGTTACGAGCAGTACTTC
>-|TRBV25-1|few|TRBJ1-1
CASTAPEAFF
TGTGCCAGCACGGCCCCTGAAGCTTTCTTT
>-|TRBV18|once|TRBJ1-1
CASSPSKSRNTEAFF
TGTGCCAGCTCACCTTCGAAAAGTCGGAACACTGAAGCTTTCTTT
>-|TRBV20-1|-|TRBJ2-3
CSAWEGTDTQYF
TGCAGTGCGTGGGAGGGCACAGATACGCAGTATTTT
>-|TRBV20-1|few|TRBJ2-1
CSAPRLEYNEQFF
TGCAGTGCCCCGAGACTAGAATACAATGAGCAGTTCTTC
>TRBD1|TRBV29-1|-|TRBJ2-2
CSVVGGQGALVNTGELFF
TGCAGCGTTGTGGGGGGACAGGGGGCGCTTGTGAACACCGGGGAGCTGTTTTTT
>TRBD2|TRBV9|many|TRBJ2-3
CASSVGLAGADTQYF
TGTGCCAGCAGCGTGGGGCTAGCGGGAGCAGATACGCAGTATTTT
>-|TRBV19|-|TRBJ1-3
CASSRTAFLGNTIYF
TGTGCCAGTAGTCGGACAGCCTTCCTTGGAAACACCATATATTTT
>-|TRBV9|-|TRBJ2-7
CASSDGTGSSYEQYF
TGTGCCAGCAGCGACGGGACGGGGAGCTCCTACGAGCAGTACTTC
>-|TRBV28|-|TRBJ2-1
CASKGPAFNEQFF
TGTGCCAGCAAGGGACCCGCTTTCAATGAGCAGTTCTTC
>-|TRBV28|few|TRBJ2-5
CASSARNFQYF
TGTGCCAGCAGCGCCAGAAACTTCCAGTACTTC
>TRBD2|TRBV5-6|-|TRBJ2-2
CASSLTSGIAFHWELFF
TGTGCCAGCAGCTTAACTAGCGGAATCGCATTTCACTGGGAGCTGTTTTTT